This passage covers 14 T cell receptor beta chains from one sample sequenced in a study of monozygotic twins with inflammatory bowel disease. TCRdb re-analyzed the 5' RACE reads; it lists each CDR3 protein once, without DNA. The listing records approximately 100,000 distinct CDR3 sequences. The sample was blood. These receptors were taken from a human donor with ulcerative colitis or Crohn's disease, or a healthy co-twin of an affected twin (not recorded which).

The CDR3 spells CASSFDPSGQFNSPLHF. The rearrangement uses TRBV5-1 and TRBJ1-6; without DNA, the TCRdb call of TRBD1 cannot be checked. The CDR3 is 17 amino acids. Germline CDR1 is SGHRS and CDR2 is YFSETQ.

The chain has TRBV20-1 and TRBJ2-7; the TCRdb call, TRBD2, lacks DNA for checking. The CDR3 is 15 residues long. From germline, CDR1 is DFQATT and CDR2 SNEGSKA (reference sequence). The CDR3 reads CSARDPVGSSYEQYF.

J is TRBJ2-2 and V is TRBV7-9. CDR1 and CDR2 (germline): SEHNR, FQNEAQ (reference sequence). The length of the CDR3 is 13 residues. CDR3 sequence reads: CASTTANTGELFF.

The chain joins TRBV19 to TRBJ1-5. CDR1 LNHDA and CDR2 SQIVND come from the germline V gene (reference sequence). The CDR3 has 11 residues. CDR3: CRGLINQPQHF.

The chain recombines TRBV5-1 with TRBJ2-2. The CDR3 is 15 amino acids. Germline values: CDR1 SGHRS, CDR2 YFSETQ. CDR3 amino acids: CASSLNSANTGELFF.

J is TRBJ2-5 and V is TRBV20-1; TCRdb calls TRBD1, which cannot be checked without DNA. The CDR3 runs 13 residues. The V gene's germline CDR1 is DFQATT and CDR2 SNEGSKA (reference sequence). CDR3 residues: CSTPGRFQETQYF.

The CDR3 sequence: CASRLGTGSNQPQHF. The chain combines TRBV12-3 or TRBV12-4 with TRBJ1-5; TCRdb reports TRBD1, a call that lacks DNA to check it against. The CDR3 totals 15 residues.

This sequence joins TRBV7-9 and TRBJ1-2. This CDR3 is built from 14 residues. Germline CDR1 and CDR2: SEHNR and FQNEAQ (reference sequence). This CDR3 reads CASSFSQSRYGYTF.

The V gene is TRBV11-2, the J gene TRBJ2-1; absent DNA, TCRdb's TRBD2 call cannot be checked. Germline values: CDR1 SGHAT, CDR2 FQNNGV. The CDR3 runs 16 residues. The CDR3 sequence is CASSPYSRAGHNEQFF.

V usage is TRBV18 and J usage is TRBJ2-1; the TCRdb call, TRBD1, lacks DNA for checking. This CDR3 has 17 amino acids. Germline CDR1 and CDR2: KGHSH and LQKENI. The CDR3 loop reads CASSPLRPGQGANEQFF.

The V gene is TRBV20-1, the J gene TRBJ2-7. Per germline, CDR1 DFQATT and CDR2 SNEGSKA (reference sequence). The CDR3 consists of 13 residues. The CDR3 reads CSASVASFYEQYF.

The rearrangement uses TRBV7-2 and TRBJ1-1; TCRdb's D gene call, TRBD1, goes unchecked for lack of DNA. Germline values: CDR1 SGHTA, CDR2 FQGNSA. The CDR3 loop spans 14 amino acids. The CDR3 here is CASSLNSRGTEAFF.

CDR3 region: CASSAAGRNYGYTF. The J gene is TRBJ1-2, the V gene TRBV7-9. The CDR3 runs to 14 residues. Germline V lookup: CDR1 SEHNR, CDR2 FQNEAQ (reference sequence).

J is TRBJ2-3 and V is TRBV29-1; absent DNA, TCRdb's TRBD1 call cannot be checked. CDR3 length: 15 amino acids. CDR1 and CDR2 from the germline V gene are SQVTM and ANQGSEA. The CDR3 protein is CSVDGTGLSTDTQYF.